Below are 30 T cell receptor beta chains sequenced from a single sample in a study of blood T cell repertoires in COVID-19 (dated by TCRdb to between 2020 and 2021). Library creation used the immunoSEQ multiplex PCR assay. As stored in TCRdb, this immuneACCESS dataset retains in-frame rearrangements with V and J assigned. A fraction of the clones does not appear; measured against another copy, unresolved V genes explain less than half of the discrepancy, and the remainder lacks a known reason. Recorded for this sample are 150,000 or so clones; around 87% of them occurred a single time. The top ten clonotypes cover under 7.5% of the sample. The sample taken for sequencing was peripheral blood. All receptors come from a man older than 75 with acute or convalescent COVID-19.

The chain recombines TRBV19 with TRBJ1-5; the D gene is possibly TRBD1 (5 bases). This CDR3 has 14 amino acids. Germline V gene data show CDR1 as LNHDA and CDR2 as SQIVND (reference sequence). V lost 3 bases and J 4 bases, leaving 10 bases between the germline ends. The CDR3 sequence: CASSILGLNQPQHF. The CDR3 nucleotides are TGTGCCAGTAGTATCCTGGGACTAAATCAGCCCCAGCATTTT.

The CDR3 spells CASTPDRVNTEAFF. CDR3 bases: TGTGCCAGTACCCCGGACAGGGTGAACACTGAAGCTTTCTTT. J is TRBJ1-1 and V is TRBV19; 8 bases are a match to TRBD1. This CDR3 is built from 14 residues. Looked up from germline, CDR1 is LNHDA and CDR2 is SQIVND (reference sequence). V trimming: 7 bases; J trimming: 0 bases; junction bases outside the gene matches: 4.

CDR3 in amino acids: CASRPSPGRTYEQYF. CDR3 coding DNA: TGTGCCAGCAGGCCCTCTCCGGGGAGAACCTACGAGCAGTACTTC. The rearrangement joins TRBV27 to TRBJ2-7, with D possibly TRBD2 on 5 matching bases. The germline gives CDR1 MNHEY, CDR2 SMNVEV (reference sequence). V dropped 6 bases and J dropped 2 bases, with 17 bases sitting between them. This CDR3 region has 15 residues.

This clone appeared a few times. CDR3 region: CASSPTAQETQYF. In nucleotides, the CDR3 is TGTGCCAGCAGCCCGACAGCCCAAGAGACCCAGTACTTC. The chain employs TRBV11-2 and TRBJ2-5, with D possibly TRBD1 on 5 matching bases. The CDR3 totals 13 residues. Per germline, CDR1 SGHAT and CDR2 FQNNGV. V was clipped by 5 bases and J by 1 base, with 8 bases between them.

The rearrangement uses TRBV11-2 and TRBJ2-5, with TRBD2 matching over 12 bases. The germline gives CDR1 SGHAT, CDR2 FQNNGV. CDR3 size: 16 residues. V dropped 1 base and J dropped 1; count of bases not matched to a gene: 1. CDR3 sequence: CASSLGTSGTQETQYF. The CDR3 coding sequence is TGTGCCAGCAGCTTAGGGACTAGCGGGACCCAAGAGACCCAGTACTTC.

J is TRBJ1-2 and V is TRBV7-2; TRBD1 agrees at 8 bases. Germline-derived CDR1 and CDR2 are SGHTA and FQGNSA. The ends lost 5 bases at V and 0 bases at J; junction bases unmatched: 11. The CDR3 totals 17 residues. CDR3 DNA sequence: TGTGCCAGCAGCCTTCGACAGGGGATCGTCTCTAACTATGGCTACACCTTC. Amino acids: CASSLRQGIVSNYGYTF.

The chain employs TRBV18 and TRBJ1-1, with D uncertain. V was trimmed by 0 bases and J by 1 base, leaving 9 bases between them. This CDR3 is built from 15 residues. Germline-derived CDR1 and CDR2 are KGHSH and LQKENI. CDR3 in amino acids: CASSPPTGSNTEAFF. In nucleotides, the CDR3 is TGTGCCAGCTCACCACCGACCGGGTCGAACACTGAAGCTTTCTTT.

This sequence joins TRBV5-8 and TRBJ1-2; 9 bases fit TRBD1. Germline CDR1 is SGHTS and CDR2 is YDEGEE. Trimming removed 6 bases from V and 3 bases from J; junction bases left unmatched: 9. The CDR3 consists of 15 residues. The CDR3 protein is CASNLPDRGDYGYTF. The CDR3 DNA follows: TGTGCCAGCAACCTCCCGGACAGGGGCGACTATGGCTACACCTTC.

The V gene is TRBV6-6, the J gene TRBJ2-1; the match to TRBD2 covers 8 bases. The CDR3 is 19 amino acids. Germline CDR1 and CDR2: MNHNY and SVGAGI (reference sequence). Trimming removed 5 bases from V and 5 bases from J; junction bases left unmatched: 20. The CDR3 DNA sequence: TGTGCCAGCAGTCCCGCGGGGTCCGGGACTAGAGGGAGTAACAATGAGCAGTTCTTC. Protein sequence: CASSPAGSGTRGSNNEQFF.

This chain connects TRBV5-1 to TRBJ1-3; D unresolved. CDR3 length: 15 amino acids. Germline V CDR1 and CDR2: SGHRS, YFSETQ. The V gene lost 1 base and the J gene lost 3 bases, with 11 bases spanning the gap. CDR3 bases: TGCGCCAGCAGCTTGACCGCCGGGGATGGAAACACCATATATTTT. Residues: CASSLTAGDGNTIYF.

V and J are TRBV27 and TRBJ1-1, with a weak D call TRBD1 (5 bases). With 4 bases removed from V and 3 bases from J, the gap between germline ends came to 9 bases. The germline CDR1 and CDR2 sequences are MNHEY and SMNVEV (reference sequence). The length of the CDR3 is 13 residues. This CDR3 reads CASSYRWDTEAFF. In DNA form, the CDR3 reads TGTGCCAGCAGTTACAGGTGGGACACTGAAGCTTTCTTT.

This chain joins TRBV2 and TRBJ1-6; D perhaps matches TRBD1 (5 bases). This CDR3 contains 16 residues. Germline-derived CDR1 and CDR2 are SNHLY and FYNNEI. With 6 bases removed from V and 4 bases from J, the gap between germline ends came to 16 bases. CDR3 sequence: CASRGDQGFYNSPLHF. The CDR3, as DNA: TGTGCCAGCAGGGGCGACCAGGGATTTTATAATTCACCCCTCCACTTT.

V gene TRBV3-1 (or the pseudogene TRBV3-2) combines with J gene TRBJ1-1; TRBD1 might be the D (5 bases). The length of the CDR3 is 15 residues. CDR1 LGHDT and CDR2 YNNKEL come from the germline V gene (reference sequence). The V end lost 4 bases, the J end lost 4 bases, and 16 bases lay between the germline ends. CDR3 coding DNA: TGTGCCAGCAGCCTACACAGGCCGTCGGGCACTGAAGCTTTCTTT. Translating it yields CASSLHRPSGTEAFF.

CDR3 DNA sequence: TGTGCCAGCAGCCAAGGAGCATTGAACACTGAAGCTTTCTTT. Its protein is CASSQGALNTEAFF. The chain is built from TRBV3-1 (or the pseudogene TRBV3-2) and TRBJ1-1; D not resolved. The CDR3 runs 14 residues. The germline gives CDR1 LGHDT, CDR2 YNNKEL (reference sequence). V dropped 1 base and J dropped 0 bases, with 6 bases sitting between them.

This clone was recorded a few times. V usage is TRBV2 and J usage is TRBJ2-7, with D perhaps TRBD2 (5 bases). Trimming took off 3 bases at V and 3 bases at J, with 12 bases between the two ends. Per germline, CDR1 SNHLY and CDR2 FYNNEI. The CDR3 spans 14 residues. The CDR3 loop is CASSDRRAFYEQYF. CDR3 in DNA: TGTGCCAGCAGTGATCGGCGGGCCTTCTACGAGCAGTACTTC.

The table lists this clone with a few counts. The rearrangement links TRBV3-1 (or the pseudogene TRBV3-2) to TRBJ2-7, with 10 nucleotides matching TRBD2. The CDR3 runs 14 residues. Germline V gene sequence: CDR1 LGHDT, CDR2 YNNKEL (reference sequence). The V segment lost 6 bases and the J segment 0 bases; nucleotides outside the gene matches: 2. The CDR3 DNA reads TGTGCCAGCAGTTGGACTAGCGGCTCCTACGAGCAGTACTTC. Translation: CASSWTSGSYEQYF.

The chain employs TRBV2 and TRBJ1-1, with 7 bases fitting TRBD1. The CDR3 is 15 residues long. With 5 bases clipped from V and 1 base from J, the junction kept 7 bases outside the gene matches. Germline-derived CDR1 and CDR2 are SNHLY and FYNNEI. DNA of the CDR3: TGTGCCAGCAGTAGAACCGACAGGGCGAACACTGAAGCTTTCTTT. Protein product: CASSRTDRANTEAFF.

V usage is TRBV5-4 and J usage is TRBJ2-6; D might be TRBD2 (5 bases). The V gene's germline CDR1 is SGHNT and CDR2 YYREEE (reference sequence). There are 15 residues in the CDR3. Trimming removed 2 bases at V and 2 bases at J, with 8 bases between. The CDR3 loop reads CASSLGGAGANVLTF. CDR3 in DNA: TGTGCCAGCAGCTTAGGAGGAGCTGGGGCCAACGTCCTGACTTTC.

The chain uses TRBV11-2 and TRBJ1-6; D is possibly TRBD1 (5 bases). The CDR3 runs to 13 residues. Germline V gives CDR1 SGHAT, CDR2 FQNNGV. V shed 6 bases and J shed 10 bases, with 13 bases lying between them. CDR3 sequence reads: CASSPGINSPLHF. CDR3 bases: TGTGCCAGCAGTCCAGGGATTAACTCACCCCTCCACTTT.

This clone was observed once. The rearrangement links TRBV4-1 to TRBJ2-7; D ambiguous. Germline V gene lookup returns CDR1 MGHRA and CDR2 YSYEKL. V was cut by 4 bases and J by 0 bases, with 13 bases left in between. The CDR3 length is 15 residues. The CDR3 region is CASSPSLPRSYEQYF. CDR3 DNA: TGCGCCAGCAGCCCGAGCCTACCCCGCTCCTACGAGCAGTACTTC.

This sequence joins TRBV7-2 and TRBJ1-5; D remains ambiguous. V lost 5 bases to trimming and J lost 2 bases, with 13 bases between them. Looked up from germline, CDR1 is SGHTA and CDR2 is FQGNSA. The CDR3 sequence is 15 residues long. DNA for the CDR3: TGTGCCAGCAGCCGTAGGGAGGACGGCAATCAGCCCCAGCATTTT. Translation gives CASSRREDGNQPQHF.

The chain employs TRBV10-3 and TRBJ1-2; 10 nucleotides line up with TRBD1. V trimming: 2 bases; J trimming: 6 bases; junction bases outside the gene matches: 6. This CDR3 is 15 amino acids long. Germline V lookup: CDR1 ENHRY, CDR2 SYGVKD. The CDR3 nucleotides read TGTGCCATCAGTGAGGGGGACAGGGGACGAAATGGCTACACCTTC. Translating gives CAISEGDRGRNGYTF.

V usage is TRBV9 and J usage is TRBJ2-2, with TRBD2 matching 7 bases. Germline CDR1 and CDR2: SGDLS and YYNGEE. There are 15 residues in the CDR3. Trimming removed 3 bases from V and 2 bases from J; junction bases left unmatched: 4. The CDR3, as DNA: TGTGCCAGCAGCGCCGGGAGGCGAAACACCGGGGAGCTGTTTTTT. It codes for CASSAGRRNTGELFF.

The chain combines TRBV3-1 (or the pseudogene TRBV3-2) with TRBJ2-1; no clear D. Trimming shortened V by 2 bases and J by 10 bases, and 9 bases separated the two germline ends. Germline values: CDR1 LGHDT, CDR2 YNNKEL (reference sequence). The CDR3 extends over 12 amino acids. The CDR3 coding sequence is TGTGCCAGCAGCCAATTCAGGTTGGAGCAGTTCTTC. Residues: CASSQFRLEQFF.

This rearrangement joins TRBV29-1 to TRBJ2-5, with TRBD2 identical over 8 bases. The CDR3 consists of 14 residues. Trimming at V came to 4 bases and at J to 4 bases, leaving 8 bases not matched to a gene. Germline CDR1 and CDR2: SQVTM and ANQGSEA. CDR3 coding DNA: TGCAGCGTTGGAATAGCGGGGCTGGGAGAGACCCAGTACTTC. Translating it yields CSVGIAGLGETQYF.

V is TRBV28 and J is TRBJ2-3, with 8 positions matching TRBD1. CDR3 size: 14 residues. Germline-derived CDR1 and CDR2 are MDHEN and SYDVKM. V dropped 6 bases and J dropped 2; count of bases not matched to a gene: 4. The CDR3 is CASSGQGFTDTQYF. The CDR3 nucleotides read TGTGCCAGCAGCGGACAGGGTTTCACAGATACGCAGTATTTT.

The rearrangement uses TRBV14 and TRBJ1-2, with 10 nucleotides matching TRBD1. V lost 3 bases and J lost 7; bases outside the gene matches: 8. In germline, CDR1 is SGHDN, CDR2 FVKESK. The CDR3 is made up of 15 amino acids. The CDR3 protein is CASSHVSGTGAGYTF. The CDR3 region has the DNA TGTGCCAGCAGCCACGTCTCCGGGACAGGGGCTGGCTACACCTTC.

This clone was counted once. This chain connects TRBV9 to TRBJ2-1, with a weak D call TRBD1 (6 bases). This CDR3 is built from 15 residues. Germline lookup yields CDR1 SGDLS and CDR2 YYNGEE. V lost 5 bases to trimming and J lost 0 bases, with 12 bases between them. CDR3 DNA sequence: TGTGCCAGCAGGGCAGGGGCCAGCTCCTACAATGAGCAGTTCTTC. Protein product: CASRAGASSYNEQFF.

The J gene is TRBJ1-1, the V gene TRBV18, with 8 bases identical to TRBD1. Looked up from germline, CDR1 is KGHSH and CDR2 is LQKENI. Trimming removed 5 bases from V and 3 bases from J; junction bases left unmatched: 5. The length of the CDR3 is 14 residues. The CDR3 loop is CASSGTGGDTEAFF. In nucleotides, the CDR3 is TGTGCCAGCTCAGGGACAGGTGGGGACACTGAAGCTTTCTTT.

The chain employs TRBV11-2 and TRBJ2-5, with D unclear. Trimming removed 7 bases from V and 1 base from J, with 13 bases in between. The germline CDR1 and CDR2 sequences are SGHAT and FQNNGV. This CDR3 has 14 amino acids. CDR3 loop: CASTLRWAQETQYF. The CDR3 region has the DNA TGTGCCAGCACCCTTAGGTGGGCCCAAGAGACCCAGTACTTC.